The rows below give T cell receptor beta chains drawn from one sample of a study of T cells in narcolepsy. Sequencing used immunoSEQ multiplex PCR; TCRdb keeps in-frame clones, though not all of them. The profile covers 30,000 or so clones, with around four fifths appearing a single time and roughly 0.99% taken by the ten largest. Sequencing was done on a sample of CD45RA- memory CD4+ T cells from PBMCs. The source is a human donor with narcolepsy. The CDR3 runs from the conserved cysteine through the conserved F or W. Not all rows give a size; the values are once, few, many and, for expanded clones, a class.

clone_size: -; v_call: TRBV19; j_call: TRBJ1-5; cdr3_aa: CASSIDGGGGQPQHF
clone_size: -; v_call: TRBV28; j_call: TRBJ2-2; cdr3_aa: CASSLYGGSGELFF
clone_size: -; v_call: TRBV15; j_call: TRBJ1-4; cdr3_aa: CATSRGSQRIEKLFF
clone_size: -; v_call: TRBV5-4; j_call: TRBJ2-1; cdr3_aa: CASSLGGRAYNEQFF
clone_size: -; v_call: TRBV7-2; j_call: TRBJ2-7; cdr3_aa: CASSSGGHEQYF
clone_size: -; v_call: TRBV2; j_call: TRBJ2-5; cdr3_aa: CASSWQETQYF
clone_size: -; v_call: TRBV28; j_call: TRBJ2-7; cdr3_aa: CASSFVRRLPLEQYF
clone_size: -; v_call: TRBV10-2; j_call: TRBJ1-1; cdr3_aa: CASTDFRGEAFF
clone_size: few; v_call: TRBV7-2; j_call: TRBJ1-6; cdr3_aa: CASSPSLMGSPLHF
clone_size: -; v_call: TRBV5-1; j_call: TRBJ1-1; cdr3_aa: CASSLLAVNTEAFF
clone_size: -; v_call: TRBV19; j_call: TRBJ1-1; cdr3_aa: CASSGTGSGTEAFF
clone_size: -; v_call: TRBV30; j_call: TRBJ1-6; cdr3_aa: CAWSEVDNSPLHF
clone_size: -; v_call: TRBV11-3; j_call: TRBJ2-2; cdr3_aa: CASSSGTSGRANTGELFF
clone_size: -; v_call: TRBV27; j_call: TRBJ2-1; cdr3_aa: CASSPKGLAASYNEQFF
clone_size: -; v_call: TRBV2; j_call: TRBJ1-1; cdr3_aa: CASSEQEGRGAFF
clone_size: few; v_call: TRBV12-5; j_call: TRBJ2-1; cdr3_aa: CASGLSPGRVTNEQFF
clone_size: -; v_call: TRBV18; j_call: TRBJ1-1; cdr3_aa: CASSPPTGIRAFF
clone_size: -; v_call: TRBV29-1; j_call: TRBJ1-1; cdr3_aa: CSGHATERNTEAFF
clone_size: -; v_call: TRBV5-6; j_call: TRBJ2-7; cdr3_aa: CASSLLRGGQYF
clone_size: -; v_call: TRBV7-2; j_call: TRBJ1-2; cdr3_aa: CASSLGLANYGYTF
clone_size: -; v_call: TRBV19; j_call: TRBJ2-1; cdr3_aa: CASSIVMSFGNEQFF
clone_size: -; v_call: TRBV25-1; j_call: TRBJ1-2; cdr3_aa: CASSESSINGGYTF
clone_size: -; v_call: TRBV10-3; j_call: TRBJ2-5; cdr3_aa: CAISVLAGVWETQYF
clone_size: -; v_call: TRBV19; j_call: TRBJ2-3; cdr3_aa: CASSSPSGGETDTQYF
clone_size: -; v_call: TRBV5-1; j_call: TRBJ2-3; cdr3_aa: CASSSRQGPRTDTQYF
clone_size: -; v_call: TRBV5-1; j_call: TRBJ2-7; cdr3_aa: CASSLRTGTALRVVEQYF
clone_size: -; v_call: TRBV5-1; j_call: TRBJ1-2; cdr3_aa: CASSLDRNYGYTF
clone_size: -; v_call: TRBV6-1; j_call: TRBJ2-3; cdr3_aa: CASSDDSRSSGRTDTQYF
clone_size: -; v_call: TRBV19; j_call: TRBJ2-2; cdr3_aa: CASSTRTANTGELFF
clone_size: -; v_call: TRBV5-1; j_call: TRBJ1-4; cdr3_aa: CASSRTGEAIEKLFF
clone_size: -; v_call: TRBV28; j_call: TRBJ2-7; cdr3_aa: CASSFPTGTGQGSYEQYF
clone_size: -; v_call: TRBV4-2; j_call: TRBJ2-3; cdr3_aa: CASSSLGTGAGDTQYF
clone_size: -; v_call: TRBV30; j_call: TRBJ1-5; cdr3_aa: CAWSANRGGDSNQPQHF